This T cell receptor (beta chain) was captured by sequencing in a study of TIL therapy for anti-PD-1-resistant metastatic lung cancer. J lost 5 bases, V lost 0 bases, and 16 bases had no gene match. This CDR3 comprises 19 residues. CDR1 ENHRY and CDR2 SYGVKD come from the germline V gene. Stated time point: pre-treatment sample, taken before nivolumab and TIL therapy. Tumor tissue came from excised metastases, mostly pleural nodules or supraclavicular lymph nodes. Progressing patients received lymphodepletion, expanded TIL infusion and IL-2. Findings and caveats of the study: The cohort had more treatment-naive, never-smoker and oncogene-addicted patients than typical.

A note on this clone: As yet, its antigen is unknown.

Sequencing used immunoSEQ v3. TCRdb's table, derived via immunoSEQ multiplex PCR, lists solely in-frame clones and lacks some. The repertoire holds about 50,000 clones, with about two thirds as singletons. The V call is TRBV10-3, the J call TRBJ1-1, with TRBD1 matching 9 bases. The TCR was taken from a person aged 25 to 80 with non-small cell lung cancer. The sample consisted of tumor tissue, taken at baseline. The CDR3 region is CAISESTSRTGADATEAFF. The CDR3 bases are TGTGCCATCAGTGAGTCGACTAGTAGGACAGGGGCCGACGCGACTGAAGCTTTCTTT.